The 13 T cell receptor beta chains below all came from one sample that was sequenced in a study of monozygotic twins with inflammatory bowel disease. TCRdb reprocessed the 5' RACE reads, with one entry per CDR3 protein and no DNA. This sample's clone table lists roughly 170,000 distinct CDR3 sequences. Source material: blood. The source of these receptors is a human donor with ulcerative colitis or Crohn's disease, or a healthy co-twin of an affected twin (not recorded which).

The chain employs TRBV3-1 and TRBJ2-7; the D call of TRBD1 rests on TCRdb alone, since no DNA is present to check it. The CDR3 has 14 residues. Looked up from germline, CDR1 is LGHDT and CDR2 is YNNKEL (reference sequence). CDR3 protein: CASSHPWRSSGQYF.

The V call is TRBV9, the J call TRBJ2-1; the D call of TRBD2 rests on TCRdb alone, since no DNA is present to check it. There are 14 residues in the CDR3. CDR1 SGDLS and CDR2 YYNGEE come from the germline V gene. This CDR3 is CASSASGAYNEQFF.

The chain links TRBV10-1 to TRBJ2-6. The CDR3 runs 14 residues. In germline, CDR1 is WNHNN, CDR2 SYGVQD (reference sequence). The CDR3 protein is CASSRVSGANVLTF.

The V call is TRBV29-1, the J call TRBJ2-7; TCRdb's D call of TRBD1 is untestable without DNA. From germline, CDR1 is SQVTM and CDR2 ANQGSEA. This CDR3 region has 14 residues. This CDR3 reads CSVAGTPQANEQYF.

This sequence joins TRBV5-1 and TRBJ2-7; TCRdb's assignment of TRBD1 cannot be checked, as there is no DNA. From germline, CDR1 is SGHRS and CDR2 YFSETQ. This CDR3 is built from 15 residues. The chain's CDR3 is CASSQPQDGLYEQYF.

The chain has TRBV30 and TRBJ1-5. The CDR3 length is 15 residues. Germline V CDR1 and CDR2: GTSNPN, SVGIG (reference sequence). This chain's CDR3 is CAWSAGKGRNQPQHF.

This chain uses TRBV2 with TRBJ2-7. CDR1 and CDR2 (germline): SNHLY, FYNNEI. The CDR3 consists of 13 residues. The CDR3 spells CASSAGLPYEQYF. Using reference TRBV2 and TRBJ2-7 for the parts outside the CDR3, the full variable domain is EPEVTQTPSHQVTQMGQEVILRCVPISNHLYFYWYRQILGQKVEFLVSFYNNEISEKSEIFDDQFSVERPDGSNFTLKIRSTKLEDSAMYFCASSAGLPYEQYFGPGTRLTVT.

This sequence joins TRBV29-1 and TRBJ2-3; the D call of TRBD1 rests on TCRdb alone, since no DNA is present to check it. The CDR3 is made up of 17 amino acids. The germline gives CDR1 SQVTM, CDR2 ANQGSEA. CDR3 residues: CSVGGEDRRATTDTQYF.

The V and J genes are TRBV5-1 and TRBJ2-1; checking the TCRdb D call of TRBD2 is not possible without DNA. The CDR3 covers 16 residues. Germline V gene data show CDR1 as SGHRS and CDR2 as YFSETQ. The CDR3 is CASSLPSGGAMSEQFF.

CDR3 sequence: CSASKGGNTEAFF. The genes are TRBV20-1 and TRBJ1-1. There are 13 residues in the CDR3. CDR1 DFQATT and CDR2 SNEGSKA come from the germline V gene (reference sequence).

The rearrangement uses TRBV5-1 and TRBJ1-2; TCRdb designates TRBD1, a call that cannot be tested without DNA. This CDR3 region has 13 residues. Per germline, CDR1 SGHRS and CDR2 YFSETQ. The CDR3 protein is CASSLVAGGGYTF.

This sequence joins TRBV25-1 and TRBJ1-2. Germline-derived CDR1 and CDR2 are MGHDK and SYGVNS. The length of the CDR3 is 14 residues. The CDR3: CASSELVQNYGYTF.

This sequence joins TRBV15 and TRBJ1-1; lacking DNA, the TRBD1 call made by TCRdb goes unchecked. CDR3 length: 14 residues. Germline lookup yields CDR1 LNHNV and CDR2 YYDKDF (reference sequence). The CDR3 region is CATSWIDRGPEAFF.